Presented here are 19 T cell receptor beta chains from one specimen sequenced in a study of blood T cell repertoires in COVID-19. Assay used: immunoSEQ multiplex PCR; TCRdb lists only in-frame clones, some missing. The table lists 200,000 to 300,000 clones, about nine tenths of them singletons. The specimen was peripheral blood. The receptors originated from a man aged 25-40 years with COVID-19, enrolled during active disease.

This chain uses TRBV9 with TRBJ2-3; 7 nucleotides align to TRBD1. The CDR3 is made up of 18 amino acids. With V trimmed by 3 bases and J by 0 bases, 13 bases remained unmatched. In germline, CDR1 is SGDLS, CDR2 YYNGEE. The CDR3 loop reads CASSAGTEFLHSTDTQYF. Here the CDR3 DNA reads TGTGCCAGCAGCGCCGGGACAGAATTTCTCCATAGCACAGATACGCAGTATTTT.

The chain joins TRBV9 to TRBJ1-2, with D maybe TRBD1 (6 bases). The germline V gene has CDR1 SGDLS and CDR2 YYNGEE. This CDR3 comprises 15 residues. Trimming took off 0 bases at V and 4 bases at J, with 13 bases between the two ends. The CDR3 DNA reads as TGTGCCAGCAGCGTAGAGGCAGGGGTGGGCTATGGCTACACCTTC. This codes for CASSVEAGVGYGYTF.

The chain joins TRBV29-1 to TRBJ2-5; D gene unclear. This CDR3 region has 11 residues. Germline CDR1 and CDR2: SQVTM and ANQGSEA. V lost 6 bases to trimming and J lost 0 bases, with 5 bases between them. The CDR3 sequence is CSVLNQETQYF. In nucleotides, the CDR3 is TGCAGCGTGCTAAACCAAGAGACCCAGTACTTC.

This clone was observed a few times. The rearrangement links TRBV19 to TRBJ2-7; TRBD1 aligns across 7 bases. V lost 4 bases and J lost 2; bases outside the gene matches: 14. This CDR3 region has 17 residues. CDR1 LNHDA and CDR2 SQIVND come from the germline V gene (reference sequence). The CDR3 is CASSKQFTGATAYEQYF. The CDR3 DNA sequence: TGTGCCAGTAGTAAACAATTCACAGGGGCTACAGCCTACGAGCAGTACTTC.

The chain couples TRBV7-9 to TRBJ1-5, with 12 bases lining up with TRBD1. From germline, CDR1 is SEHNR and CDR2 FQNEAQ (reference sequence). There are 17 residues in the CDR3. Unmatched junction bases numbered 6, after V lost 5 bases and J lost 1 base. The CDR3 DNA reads TGTGCCAGCAGCCCGGGGACAGGGGGCCCGAGCAATCAGCCCCAGCATTTT. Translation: CASSPGTGGPSNQPQHF.

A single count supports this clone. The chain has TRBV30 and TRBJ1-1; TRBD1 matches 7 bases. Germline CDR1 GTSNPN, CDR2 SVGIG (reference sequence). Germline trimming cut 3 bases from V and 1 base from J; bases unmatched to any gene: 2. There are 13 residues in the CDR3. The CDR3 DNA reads TGTGCCTGGAGCGGACAGGCGAACACTGAAGCTTTCTTT. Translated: CAWSGQANTEAFF.

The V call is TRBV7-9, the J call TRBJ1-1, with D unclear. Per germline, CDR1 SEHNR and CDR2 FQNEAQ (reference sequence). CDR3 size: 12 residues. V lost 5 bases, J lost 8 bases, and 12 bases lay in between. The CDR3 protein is CASSESLEEAFF. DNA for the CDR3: TGTGCCAGCAGCGAAAGTCTTGAGGAAGCTTTCTTT.

The CDR3 DNA follows: TGTGCCAGCAGCCAAGGTTTAACAGGGTTTAATTCACCCCTCCACTTT. As protein: CASSQGLTGFNSPLHF. The chain employs TRBV4-2 and TRBJ1-6; tentatively, D is TRBD1 (6 bases). CDR3 length equals 16 residues. Germline V gene data show CDR1 as LGHNA and CDR2 as YNFKEQ. Trimming took off 1 base at V and 6 bases at J, with 13 bases between the two ends.

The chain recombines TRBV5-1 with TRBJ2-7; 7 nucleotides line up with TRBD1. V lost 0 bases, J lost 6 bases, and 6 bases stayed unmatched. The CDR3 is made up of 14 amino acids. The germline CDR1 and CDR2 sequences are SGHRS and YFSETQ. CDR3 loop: CASSLAQGRAEQYF. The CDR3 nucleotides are TGCGCCAGCAGCTTGGCACAGGGGAGAGCCGAGCAGTACTTC.

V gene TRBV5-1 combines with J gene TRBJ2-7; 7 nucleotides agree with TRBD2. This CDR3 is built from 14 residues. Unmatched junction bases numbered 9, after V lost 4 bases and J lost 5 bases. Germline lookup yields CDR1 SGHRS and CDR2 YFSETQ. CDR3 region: CASSPREVTNEQYF. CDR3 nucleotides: TGCGCCAGCAGCCCTCGGGAGGTCACTAACGAGCAGTACTTC.

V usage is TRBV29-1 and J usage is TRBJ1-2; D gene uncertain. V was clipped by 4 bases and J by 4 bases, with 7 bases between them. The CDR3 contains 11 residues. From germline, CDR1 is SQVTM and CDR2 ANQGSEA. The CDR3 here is CSVAIGYGYTF. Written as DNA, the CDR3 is TGCAGCGTTGCGATCGGCTATGGCTACACCTTC. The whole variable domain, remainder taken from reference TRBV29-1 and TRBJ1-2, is SAVISQKPSRDICQRGTSLTIQCQVDSQVTMMFWYRQQPGQSLTLIATANQGSEATYESGFVIDKFPISRPNLTFSTLTVSNMSPEDSSIYLCSVAIGYGYTFGSGTRLTVV.

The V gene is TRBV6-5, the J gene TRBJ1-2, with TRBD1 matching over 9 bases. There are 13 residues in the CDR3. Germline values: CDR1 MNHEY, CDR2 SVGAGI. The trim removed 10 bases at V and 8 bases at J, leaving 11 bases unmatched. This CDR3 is CATSDRGSFGYTF. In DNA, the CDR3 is TGTGCCACTTCAGACAGGGGGTCTTTCGGCTACACCTTC.

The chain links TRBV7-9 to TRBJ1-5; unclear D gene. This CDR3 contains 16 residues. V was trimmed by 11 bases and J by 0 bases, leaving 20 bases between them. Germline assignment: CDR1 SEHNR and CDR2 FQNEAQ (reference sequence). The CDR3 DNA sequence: TGTGCCTCGGCGAGTGGAGGGAAAATTAGCAATCAGCCCCAGCATTTT. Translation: CASASGGKISNQPQHF.

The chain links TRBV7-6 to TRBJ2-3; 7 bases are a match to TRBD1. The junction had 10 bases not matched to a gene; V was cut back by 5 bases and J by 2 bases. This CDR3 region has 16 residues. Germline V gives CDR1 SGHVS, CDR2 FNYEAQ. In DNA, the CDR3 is TGTGCCAGCAGCCCTCGACAGGGAACTACCACAGATACGCAGTATTTT. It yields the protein CASSPRQGTTTDTQYF.

The CDR3: CASSHELAGGMSSYEQYF. CDR3 nucleotides: TGCGCCAGCAGCCACGAACTAGCGGGGGGGATGAGCTCCTACGAGCAGTACTTC. V usage is TRBV4-1 and J usage is TRBJ2-7; 13 nucleotides align to TRBD2. Germline CDR1 MGHRA, CDR2 YSYEKL. The J segment lost 0 bases and the V segment lost 3 bases, leaving 8 bases of the junction unmatched. CDR3 length equals 18 residues.

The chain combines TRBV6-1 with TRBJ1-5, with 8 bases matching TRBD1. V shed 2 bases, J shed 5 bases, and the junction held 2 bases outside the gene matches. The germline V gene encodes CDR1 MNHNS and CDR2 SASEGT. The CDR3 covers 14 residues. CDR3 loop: CASSEWTGHQPQHF. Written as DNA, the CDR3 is TGTGCCAGCAGTGAATGGACAGGGCATCAGCCCCAGCATTTT.

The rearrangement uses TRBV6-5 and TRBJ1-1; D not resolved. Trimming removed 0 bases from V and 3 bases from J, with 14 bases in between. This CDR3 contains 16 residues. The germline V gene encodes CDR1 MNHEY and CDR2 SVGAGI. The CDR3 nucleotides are TGTGCCAGCAGTTACTCTGGCGGGGTCGGTGACACTGAAGCTTTCTTT. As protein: CASSYSGGVGDTEAFF.

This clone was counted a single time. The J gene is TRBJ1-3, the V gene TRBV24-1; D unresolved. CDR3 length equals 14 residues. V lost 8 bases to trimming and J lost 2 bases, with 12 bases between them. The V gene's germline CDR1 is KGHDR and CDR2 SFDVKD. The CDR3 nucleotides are TGTGCCACCAAGCAGCGGAGGGCTGGAAACACCATATATTTT. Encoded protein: CATKQRRAGNTIYF.

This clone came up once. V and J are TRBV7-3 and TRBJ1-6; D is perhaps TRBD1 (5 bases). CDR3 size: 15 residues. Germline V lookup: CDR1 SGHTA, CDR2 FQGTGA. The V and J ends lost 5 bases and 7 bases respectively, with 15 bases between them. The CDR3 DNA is TGTGCCAGCAGCGCCCGGGGGTTCGGGAATTCACCCCTCCACTTT. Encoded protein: CASSARGFGNSPLHF. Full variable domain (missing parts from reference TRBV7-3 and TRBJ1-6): GAGVSQTPSNKVTEKGKYVELRCDPISGHTALYWYRQSLGQGPEFLIYFQGTGAADDSGLPNDRFFAVRPEGSVSTLKIQRTERGDSAVYLCASSARGFGNSPLHFGNGTRLTVT.